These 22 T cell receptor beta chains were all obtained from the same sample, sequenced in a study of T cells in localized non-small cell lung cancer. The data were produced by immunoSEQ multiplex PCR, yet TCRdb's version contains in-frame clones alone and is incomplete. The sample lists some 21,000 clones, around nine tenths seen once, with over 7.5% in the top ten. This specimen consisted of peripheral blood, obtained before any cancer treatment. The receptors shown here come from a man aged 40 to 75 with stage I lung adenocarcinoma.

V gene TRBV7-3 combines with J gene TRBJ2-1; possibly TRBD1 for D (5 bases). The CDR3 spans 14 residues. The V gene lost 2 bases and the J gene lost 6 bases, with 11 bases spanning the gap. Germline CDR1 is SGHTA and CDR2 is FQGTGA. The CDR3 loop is CASSLQGFGNEQFF. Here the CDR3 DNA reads TGTGCCAGCAGCTTACAGGGTTTCGGCAATGAGCAGTTCTTC.

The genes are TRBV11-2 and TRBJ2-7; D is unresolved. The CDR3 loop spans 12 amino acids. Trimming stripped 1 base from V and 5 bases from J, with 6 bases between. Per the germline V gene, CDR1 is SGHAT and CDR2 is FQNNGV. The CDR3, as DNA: TGTGCCAGCAGCTTAGCATGGCACGAGCAGTACTTC. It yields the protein CASSLAWHEQYF. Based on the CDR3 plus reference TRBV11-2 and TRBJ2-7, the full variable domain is EAGVAQSPRYKIIEKRQSVAFWCNPISGHATLYWYQQILGQGPKLLIQFQNNGVVDDSQLPKDRFSAERLKGVDSTLKIQPAKLEDSAVYLCASSLAWHEQYFGPGTRLTVT.

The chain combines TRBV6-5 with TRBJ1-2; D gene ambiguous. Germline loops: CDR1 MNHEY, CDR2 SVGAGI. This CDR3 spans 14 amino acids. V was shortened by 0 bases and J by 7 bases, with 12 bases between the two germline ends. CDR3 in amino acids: CASSYSIKGSGYTF. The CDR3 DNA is TGTGCCAGCAGTTACTCGATTAAAGGGAGTGGCTACACCTTC.

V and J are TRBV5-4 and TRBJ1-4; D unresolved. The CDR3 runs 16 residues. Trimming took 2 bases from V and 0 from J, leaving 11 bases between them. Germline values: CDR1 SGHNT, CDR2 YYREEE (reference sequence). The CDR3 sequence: CASSFGGLTTNEKLFF. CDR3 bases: TGTGCCAGCAGCTTCGGAGGATTAACAACTAATGAAAAACTGTTTTTT.

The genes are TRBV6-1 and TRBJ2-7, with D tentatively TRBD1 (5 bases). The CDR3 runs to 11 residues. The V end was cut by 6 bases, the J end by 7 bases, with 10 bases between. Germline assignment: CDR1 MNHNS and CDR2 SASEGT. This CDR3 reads CASSDDREQYF. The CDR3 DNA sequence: TGTGCCAGCAGCGACGACAGAGAGCAGTACTTC.

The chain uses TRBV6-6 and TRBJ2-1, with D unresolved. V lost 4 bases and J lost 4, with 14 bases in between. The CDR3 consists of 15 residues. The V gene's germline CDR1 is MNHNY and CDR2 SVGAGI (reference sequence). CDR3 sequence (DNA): TGTGCCAGCAGTTTTGCGGAAGGGAAGTACAATGAGCAGTTCTTC. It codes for CASSFAEGKYNEQFF.

CDR3 bases: TGTGCTAGTGGTTTGGCCCCGACAGGCACTGAAGCTTTCTTT. It yields the protein CASGLAPTGTEAFF. J is TRBJ1-1 and V is TRBV12-5; the D gene is possibly TRBD1 (6 bases). Germline CDR1 LGHNT, CDR2 FRNRAP. The germline V and J ends were trimmed by 1 base and 4 bases, with 10 bases remaining between them. CDR3 length equals 14 residues.

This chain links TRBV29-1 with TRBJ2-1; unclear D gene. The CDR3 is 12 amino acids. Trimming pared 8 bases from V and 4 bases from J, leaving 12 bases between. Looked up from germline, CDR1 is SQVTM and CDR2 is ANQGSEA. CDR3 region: CSPWGGYNEQFF. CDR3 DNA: TGCAGCCCTTGGGGTGGATACAATGAGCAGTTCTTC.

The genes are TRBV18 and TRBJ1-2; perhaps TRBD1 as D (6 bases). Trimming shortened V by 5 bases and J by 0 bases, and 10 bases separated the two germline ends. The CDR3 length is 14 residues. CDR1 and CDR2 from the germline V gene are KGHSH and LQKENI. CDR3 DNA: TGTGCCAGCTCAGGACAGAGAGCTAACTATGGCTACACCTTC. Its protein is CASSGQRANYGYTF. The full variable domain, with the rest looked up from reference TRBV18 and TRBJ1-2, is NAGVMQNPRHLVRRRGQEARLRCSPMKGHSHVYWYRQLPEEGLKFMVYLQKENIIDESGMPKERFSAEFPKEGPSILRIQQVVRGDSAAYFCASSGQRANYGYTFGSGTRLTVV.

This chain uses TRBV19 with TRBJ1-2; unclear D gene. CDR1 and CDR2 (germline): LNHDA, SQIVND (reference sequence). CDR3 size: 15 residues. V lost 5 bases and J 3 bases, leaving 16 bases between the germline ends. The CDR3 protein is CASSLIMEYDYGYTF. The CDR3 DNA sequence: TGTGCCAGTAGTTTGATCATGGAGTATGACTATGGCTACACCTTC.

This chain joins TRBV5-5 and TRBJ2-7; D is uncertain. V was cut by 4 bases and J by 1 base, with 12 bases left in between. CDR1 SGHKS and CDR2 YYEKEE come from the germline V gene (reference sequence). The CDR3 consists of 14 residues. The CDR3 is CASSAAGNSYEQYF. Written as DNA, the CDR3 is TGTGCCAGCAGCGCGGCAGGAAATTCCTACGAGCAGTACTTC.

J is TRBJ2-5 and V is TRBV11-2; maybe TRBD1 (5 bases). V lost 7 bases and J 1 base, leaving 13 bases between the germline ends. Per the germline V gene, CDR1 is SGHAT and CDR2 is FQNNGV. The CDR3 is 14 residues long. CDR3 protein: CASTLGVGQETQYF. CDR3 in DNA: TGTGCCAGCACCCTAGGGGTAGGCCAAGAGACCCAGTACTTC.

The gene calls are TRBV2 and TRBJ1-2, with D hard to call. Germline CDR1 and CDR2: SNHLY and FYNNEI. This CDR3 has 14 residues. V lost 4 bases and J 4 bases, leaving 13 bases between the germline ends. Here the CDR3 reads CASSGRRESYGYTF. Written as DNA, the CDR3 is TGTGCCAGCAGTGGTCGACGGGAAAGCTATGGCTACACCTTC.

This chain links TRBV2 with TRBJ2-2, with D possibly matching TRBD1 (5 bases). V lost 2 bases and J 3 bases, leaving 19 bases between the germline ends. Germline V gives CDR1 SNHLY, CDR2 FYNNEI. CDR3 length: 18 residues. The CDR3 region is CASSEPAGRIGDTGELFF. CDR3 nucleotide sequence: TGTGCCAGCAGTGAACCGGCAGGGCGCATTGGTGACACCGGGGAGCTGTTTTTT.

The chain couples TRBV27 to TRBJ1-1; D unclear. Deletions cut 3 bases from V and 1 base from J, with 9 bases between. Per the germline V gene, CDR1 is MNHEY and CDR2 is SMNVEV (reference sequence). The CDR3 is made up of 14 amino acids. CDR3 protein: CASSFPGRNTEAFF. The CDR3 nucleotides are TGTGCCAGCAGTTTCCCGGGTAGGAACACTGAAGCTTTCTTT.

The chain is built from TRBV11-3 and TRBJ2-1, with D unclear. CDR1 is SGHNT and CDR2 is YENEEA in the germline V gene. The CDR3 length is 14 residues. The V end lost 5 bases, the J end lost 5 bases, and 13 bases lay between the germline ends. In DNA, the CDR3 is TGTGCCAGCAGCCCCGGCGGAAACAACAATGAGCAGTTCTTC. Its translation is CASSPGGNNNEQFF.

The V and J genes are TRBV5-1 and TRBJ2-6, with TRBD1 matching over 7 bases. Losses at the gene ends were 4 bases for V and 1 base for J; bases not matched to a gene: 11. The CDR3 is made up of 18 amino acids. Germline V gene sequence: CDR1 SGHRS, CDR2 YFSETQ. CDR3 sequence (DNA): TGCGCCAGCAGCACCAAACCGGGACAGTTATCTGGGGCCAACGTCCTGACTTTC. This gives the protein CASSTKPGQLSGANVLTF.

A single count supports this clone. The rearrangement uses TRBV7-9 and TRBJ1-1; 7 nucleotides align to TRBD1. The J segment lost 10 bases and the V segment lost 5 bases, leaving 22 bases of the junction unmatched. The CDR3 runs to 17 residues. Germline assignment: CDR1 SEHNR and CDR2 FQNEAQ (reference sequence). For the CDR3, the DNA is TGTGCCAGCAGCCCGAGATCAGACAGGGAACGGGAACGGGTAGCTTTCTTT. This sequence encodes CASSPRSDRERERVAFF.

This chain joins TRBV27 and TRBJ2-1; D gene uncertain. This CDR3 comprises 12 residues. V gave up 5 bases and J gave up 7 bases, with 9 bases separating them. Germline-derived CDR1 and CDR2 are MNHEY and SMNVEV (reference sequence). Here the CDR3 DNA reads TGTGCCAGCAGTGAATACAGAAATGAGCAGTTCTTC. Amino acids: CASSEYRNEQFF.

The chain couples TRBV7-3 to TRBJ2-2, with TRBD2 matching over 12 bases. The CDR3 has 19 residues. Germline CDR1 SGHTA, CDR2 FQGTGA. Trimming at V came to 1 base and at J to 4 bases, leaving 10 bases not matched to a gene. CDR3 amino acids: CASSLNWLAGGPGTGELFF. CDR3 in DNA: TGTGCCAGCAGCTTAAACTGGCTAGCGGGAGGGCCGGGCACCGGGGAGCTGTTTTTT.

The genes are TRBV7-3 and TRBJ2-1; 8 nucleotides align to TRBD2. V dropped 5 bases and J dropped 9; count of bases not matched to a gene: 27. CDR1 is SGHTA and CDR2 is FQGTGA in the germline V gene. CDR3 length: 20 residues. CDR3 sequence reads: CASSQIVMTSETRRSGEQFF. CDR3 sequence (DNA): TGTGCCAGCAGCCAAATCGTTATGACTAGCGAAACTAGGCGCTCCGGTGAGCAGTTCTTC.

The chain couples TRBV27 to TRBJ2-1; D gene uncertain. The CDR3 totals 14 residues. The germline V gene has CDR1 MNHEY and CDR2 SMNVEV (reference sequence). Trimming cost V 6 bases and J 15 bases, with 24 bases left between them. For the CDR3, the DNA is TGTGCCAGCAGAATAAACAATGAGCAGAGTTGGTGGTTCTTC. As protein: CASRINNEQSWWFF.